These 4 T cell receptor beta chains originate from one sample sequenced in a study of T cell responses to AZD1222 COVID-19 vaccine. Sequencing used immunoSEQ multiplex PCR; TCRdb keeps in-frame clones, though not all of them. The data contain about 180,000 clones, around 91% of them singletons. The input for sequencing was peripheral blood, taken on day 0 of AZD1222 vaccination. The receptors come from an adult in good health.

This chain uses TRBV7-9 with TRBJ2-3; 7 positions agree with TRBD2. CDR3 length equals 14 residues. The germline gives CDR1 SEHNR, CDR2 FQNEAQ (reference sequence). V was pared by 5 bases and J by 2 bases, with 4 bases of the junction left unmatched. In nucleotides, the CDR3 is TGTGCCAGCAGCCGGACTAGAGACACAGATACGCAGTATTTT. It encodes CASSRTRDTDTQYF.

The table lists this clone with a count of one. The chain carries TRBV7-8 and TRBJ1-5; tentatively, D is TRBD1 (5 bases). CDR1 and CDR2 (germline): SGHVS, FQNEAQ. V was pared by 6 bases and J by 6 bases, with 33 bases between. The CDR3 spans 20 residues. The CDR3 nucleotides read TGTGCCAGCAGACACACCGGGGGGAGACCAGGTATCAGTCTTTCTCAGCCCCAGCATTTT. Translated: CASRHTGGRPGISLSQPQHF.

J is TRBJ1-1 and V is TRBV12-3 or TRBV12-4, with D possibly being TRBD1 (5 bases). This CDR3 contains 13 residues. Trimming removed 2 bases from V and 5 bases from J, with 9 bases in between. In nucleotides, the CDR3 is TGTGCCAGCAGTTTAATGGGGCTTACTGAAGCTTTCTTT. It codes for CASSLMGLTEAFF.

The rearrangement joins TRBV2 to TRBJ1-1, with D maybe TRBD1 (5 bases). Germline lookup yields CDR1 SNHLY and CDR2 FYNNEI. Trimming took off 7 bases at V and 5 bases at J, with 17 bases between the two ends. The CDR3 consists of 14 residues. The CDR3 loop reads CASTIGYQGTEAFF. Here the CDR3 DNA reads TGTGCCAGCACCATAGGGTATCAGGGAACTGAAGCTTTCTTT.